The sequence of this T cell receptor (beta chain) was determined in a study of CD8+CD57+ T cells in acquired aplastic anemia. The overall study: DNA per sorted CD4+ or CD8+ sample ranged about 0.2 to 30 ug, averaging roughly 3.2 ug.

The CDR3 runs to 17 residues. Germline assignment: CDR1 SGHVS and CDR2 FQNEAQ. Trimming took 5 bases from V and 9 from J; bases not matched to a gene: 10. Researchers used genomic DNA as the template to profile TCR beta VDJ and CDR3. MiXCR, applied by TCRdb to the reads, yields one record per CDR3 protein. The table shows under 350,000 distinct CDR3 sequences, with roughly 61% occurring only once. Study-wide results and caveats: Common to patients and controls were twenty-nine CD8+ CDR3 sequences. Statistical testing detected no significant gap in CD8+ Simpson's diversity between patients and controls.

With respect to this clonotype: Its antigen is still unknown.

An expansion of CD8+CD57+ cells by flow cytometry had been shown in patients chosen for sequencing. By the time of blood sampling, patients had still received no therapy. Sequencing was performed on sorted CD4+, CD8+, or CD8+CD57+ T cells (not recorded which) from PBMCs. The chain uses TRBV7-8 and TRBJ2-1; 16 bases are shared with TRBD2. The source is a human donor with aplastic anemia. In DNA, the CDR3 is TGTGCCAGCAGCAGATCCGGGACTAGCGGGGGGGCGGGTGAGCAGTTCTTC. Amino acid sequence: CASSRSGTSGGAGEQFF.